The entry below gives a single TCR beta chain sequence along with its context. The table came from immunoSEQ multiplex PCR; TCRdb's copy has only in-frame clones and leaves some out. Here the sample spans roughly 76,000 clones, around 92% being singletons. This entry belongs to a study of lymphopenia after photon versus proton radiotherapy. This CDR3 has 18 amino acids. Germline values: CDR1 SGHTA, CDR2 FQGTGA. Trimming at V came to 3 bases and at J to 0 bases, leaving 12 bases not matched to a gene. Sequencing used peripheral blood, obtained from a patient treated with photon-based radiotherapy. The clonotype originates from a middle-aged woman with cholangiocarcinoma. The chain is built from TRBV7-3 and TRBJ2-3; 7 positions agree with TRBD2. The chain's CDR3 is CASSFGASGSPSTDTQYF. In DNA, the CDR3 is TGTGCCAGCAGCTTCGGGGCTAGCGGATCCCCCAGCACAGATACGCAGTATTTT.